One and the same sample provided the 29 T cell receptor beta chains below, sequenced in a study of blood T cell repertoires in COVID-19. The data were produced by immunoSEQ multiplex PCR, yet TCRdb's version contains in-frame clones alone and is incomplete. Among about 92,000 clones listed, about three quarters were seen once. The sequenced sample consisted of peripheral blood. Receptors were obtained from a man between 50 and 59 years old who had recovered from COVID-19.

The genes are TRBV5-1 and TRBJ1-6; no clear D. Germline assignment: CDR1 SGHRS and CDR2 YFSETQ. There are 16 residues in the CDR3. Trimming removed 0 bases at V and 7 bases at J, with 14 bases between. CDR3 loop: CASSLGVGGGNSPLHF. The CDR3 coding sequence is TGCGCCAGCAGCTTGGGGGTGGGCGGAGGAAATTCACCCCTCCACTTT.

The rearrangement links TRBV6-5 to TRBJ1-2, with 10 bases that match TRBD1. V dropped 10 bases and J dropped 4; count of bases not matched to a gene: 12. Germline V gene sequence: CDR1 MNHEY, CDR2 SVGAGI. This CDR3 region has 15 residues. The CDR3: CATLLPGQGSYGYTF. CDR3 nucleotide sequence: TGTGCCACCCTCTTGCCGGGACAGGGGTCCTATGGCTACACCTTC.

This clone has a single count. This sequence joins TRBV18 and TRBJ2-3; the match to TRBD2 covers 10 bases. This CDR3 is built from 15 residues. J lost 1 base, V lost 5 bases, and 3 bases had no gene match. Per germline, CDR1 KGHSH and CDR2 LQKENI. CDR3 sequence reads: CASSKREGRTDTQYF. DNA of the CDR3: TGTGCCAGCTCAAAGCGGGAGGGACGCACAGATACGCAGTATTTT.

Only a few counts were recorded for this clone. This sequence joins TRBV7-7 and TRBJ2-5; D may be TRBD2 (6 bases). The germline V and J ends were trimmed by 5 bases and 5 bases, with 21 bases remaining between them. Germline V gives CDR1 SSHAT, CDR2 FNYEAQ (reference sequence). The CDR3 totals 16 residues. The DNA of the CDR3 is TGTGCCAGCAGCCAACGGGCGGGCGGGACTGTGGAGACCCAGTACTTC. It translates to CASSQRAGGTVETQYF.

The genes are TRBV5-6 and TRBJ1-6, with TRBD1 identical over 9 bases. J lost 11 bases, V lost 0 bases, and 12 bases had no gene match. Germline loops: CDR1 SGHDT, CDR2 YYEEEE. This CDR3 is built from 17 residues. Here the CDR3 reads CASSLAGTGTPFTPLHF. The CDR3 bases are TGTGCCAGCAGCTTGGCCGGGACAGGGACCCCTTTTACACCCCTCCACTTT.

V gene TRBV27 combines with J gene TRBJ2-2; a possible D gene is TRBD2 (6 bases). The CDR3 has 16 residues. CDR1 is MNHEY and CDR2 is SMNVEV in the germline V gene (reference sequence). V shed 7 bases and J shed 2 bases, with 17 bases lying between them. CDR3 nucleotide sequence: TGTGCCAGCATTGGTAAAGGGACTGCAAACACCGGGGAGCTGTTTTTT. Translation gives CASIGKGTANTGELFF.

This sequence joins TRBV6-6 and TRBJ1-1, with D unresolved. The V end lost 0 bases, the J end lost 0 bases, and 5 bases lay between the germline ends. Germline V lookup: CDR1 MNHNY, CDR2 SVGAGI (reference sequence). The CDR3 covers 14 residues. The CDR3 nucleotides are TGTGCCAGCAGTTACTCGAGGATGAACACTGAAGCTTTCTTT. This gives the protein CASSYSRMNTEAFF.

This rearrangement joins TRBV6-6 to TRBJ1-1; D is uncertain. Trimming took off 4 bases at V and 0 bases at J, with 6 bases between the two ends. Germline V gives CDR1 MNHNY, CDR2 SVGAGI (reference sequence). The CDR3 has 13 residues. CDR3 DNA sequence: TGTGCCAGCAGTTTCGGTCTGAACACTGAAGCTTTCTTT. Translated, it gives CASSFGLNTEAFF.

The rearrangement links TRBV19 to TRBJ1-1, with TRBD1 matching 9 bases. The CDR3 runs 14 residues. With V trimmed by 5 bases and J by 5 bases, 6 bases remained unmatched. Germline V gives CDR1 LNHDA, CDR2 SQIVND (reference sequence). CDR3 sequence reads: CASSRTGARTEAFF. The CDR3 DNA is TGTGCCAGTAGTCGGACAGGGGCTCGGACTGAAGCTTTCTTT.

The chain links TRBV7-3 to TRBJ2-2; the D is unclear. This CDR3 has 13 residues. Germline-derived CDR1 and CDR2 are SGHTA and FQGTGA. Trimming left V 5 bases short and J 6 bases short, with 10 bases between. The CDR3 sequence: CASSLFSAGELFF. CDR3 in DNA: TGTGCCAGCAGCCTGTTTTCGGCCGGGGAGCTGTTTTTT.

This sequence joins TRBV18 and TRBJ2-7, with 9 bases lining up with TRBD1. V shed 6 bases, J shed 3 bases, and the junction held 6 bases outside the gene matches. Germline values: CDR1 KGHSH, CDR2 LQKENI. This CDR3 has 14 residues. The CDR3 nucleotides are TGTGCCAGCTCGCCCTCGACAGGGGGCTACGAGCAGTACTTC. This encodes CASSPSTGGYEQYF.

The V gene is TRBV28, the J gene TRBJ2-1; 9 bases are a match to TRBD2. The length of the CDR3 is 14 residues. The junction had 4 bases not matched to a gene; V was cut back by 2 bases and J by 8 bases. The germline gives CDR1 MDHEN, CDR2 SYDVKM. CDR3 protein: CASSLSSGSYEQFF. CDR3 DNA sequence: TGTGCCAGCAGTTTAAGTAGCGGGAGCTATGAGCAGTTCTTC.

This clone occurred once. The rearrangement joins TRBV5-6 to TRBJ1-2; no definite D call. From germline, CDR1 is SGHDT and CDR2 YYEEEE. This CDR3 has 15 residues. Trimming shortened V by 0 bases and J by 0 bases, and 9 bases separated the two germline ends. The CDR3 spells CASSLVPDSNYGYTF. CDR3 bases: TGTGCCAGCAGCTTGGTCCCAGATTCTAACTATGGCTACACCTTC.

The chain carries TRBV5-5 and TRBJ2-3; D is unresolved. CDR1 and CDR2 from the germline V gene are SGHKS and YYEKEE (reference sequence). The V end lost 2 bases, the J end lost 0 bases, and 7 bases lay between the germline ends. The CDR3 runs to 14 residues. The CDR3 reads CASSFGGSTDTQYF. The DNA of the CDR3 is TGTGCCAGCAGCTTTGGCGGTAGCACAGATACGCAGTATTTT.

The chain joins TRBV28 to TRBJ1-1, with D tentatively TRBD1 (6 bases). The CDR3 spans 13 residues. Germline CDR1 reads MDHEN; CDR2 reads SYDVKM. V was cut by 2 bases and J by 7 bases, with 11 bases left in between. CDR3 nucleotide sequence: TGTGCCAGCAGTTTAATTAGGGACAATGAAGCTTTCTTT. It translates to CASSLIRDNEAFF.

This chain joins TRBV19 and TRBJ2-3, with D hard to call. Germline-derived CDR1 and CDR2 are LNHDA and SQIVND (reference sequence). Trimming took off 7 bases at V and 0 bases at J, with 17 bases between the two ends. CDR3 length equals 16 residues. The CDR3 is CASTLFSGLSTDTQYF. DNA for the CDR3: TGTGCCAGTACCCTCTTTTCCGGTCTTAGCACAGATACGCAGTATTTT.

The chain carries TRBV10-3 and TRBJ2-6, with TRBD2 matching over 8 bases. Germline V gives CDR1 ENHRY, CDR2 SYGVKD. CDR3 length equals 18 residues. With V trimmed by 3 bases and J by 2 bases, 9 bases remained unmatched. The CDR3 reads CAISDLRGGITGANVLTF. CDR3 in DNA: TGTGCCATCAGTGACCTTCGGGGGGGTATCACTGGGGCCAACGTCCTGACTTTC.

The chain links TRBV9 to TRBJ2-3, with TRBD2 matching over 7 bases. Per the germline V gene, CDR1 is SGDLS and CDR2 is YYNGEE. The CDR3 has 15 amino acids. After removal of 4 bases from V and 5 bases from J, the junction contained 10 bases not matched to a gene. This CDR3 reads CASSPGGGEGDTQYF. The CDR3 DNA is TGTGCCAGCAGCCCCGGTGGGGGGGAGGGAGATACGCAGTATTTT.

J is TRBJ1-2 and V is TRBV12-3 or TRBV12-4; D uncertain. CDR3 length equals 13 residues. V was clipped by 2 bases and J by 8 bases, with 12 bases between them. The CDR3 sequence: CASSLKREAGYTF. In DNA form, the CDR3 reads TGTGCCAGCAGTTTAAAGAGAGAGGCGGGCTACACCTTC.

This clone was seen only a few times. V usage is TRBV4-1 and J usage is TRBJ2-1; TRBD2 might be the D (5 bases). The CDR3 spans 15 residues. Trimming stripped 3 bases from V and 6 bases from J, with 15 bases between. The germline gives CDR1 MGHRA, CDR2 YSYEKL. The CDR3 DNA sequence: TGCGCCAGCAGCCAGGCGGGCTCGGCGGTCAATGAGCAGTTCTTC. Its translation: CASSQAGSAVNEQFF.

The V call is TRBV30, the J call TRBJ2-2, with 10 nucleotides matching TRBD2. Germline V gene sequence: CDR1 GTSNPN, CDR2 SVGIG (reference sequence). The J segment lost 5 bases and the V segment lost 4 bases, leaving 1 base of the junction unmatched. This CDR3 contains 13 residues. This CDR3 reads CAWNSGGTGELFF. CDR3 sequence (DNA): TGTGCCTGGAATAGCGGGGGGACCGGGGAGCTGTTTTTT.

The chain has TRBV18 and TRBJ2-7; D gene ambiguous. CDR1 and CDR2 (germline): KGHSH, LQKENI. The V end lost 6 bases, the J end lost 3 bases, and 9 bases lay between the germline ends. The CDR3 has 12 amino acids. As DNA, the CDR3 is TGTGCCAGCTCCCCTCTAGGCTACGAGCAGTACTTC. It is translated as CASSPLGYEQYF.

The rearrangement links TRBV7-3 to TRBJ2-1; 14 nucleotides align to TRBD2. J lost 7 bases, V lost 2 bases, and 7 bases had no gene match. The CDR3 is 17 amino acids. Germline V gene lookup returns CDR1 SGHTA and CDR2 FQGTGA. CDR3 in DNA: TGTGCCAGCAGCTTAGGGACTAGCGGGAGAGCCACGAATGAGCAGTTCTTC. It codes for CASSLGTSGRATNEQFF.

The chain joins TRBV27 to TRBJ2-3; 7 bases match TRBD2. The germline gives CDR1 MNHEY, CDR2 SMNVEV (reference sequence). Germline trimming cut 3 bases from V and 4 bases from J; bases unmatched to any gene: 1. The CDR3 covers 13 residues. The CDR3 DNA reads TGTGCCAGCAGTTTGCGGGGGTCAGATACGCAGTATTTT. This sequence encodes CASSLRGSDTQYF.

V gene TRBV5-6 combines with J gene TRBJ2-2; 10 nucleotides line up with TRBD1. The germline V gene has CDR1 SGHDT and CDR2 YYEEEE. The CDR3 is 15 residues long. With 4 bases clipped from V and 3 bases from J, the junction kept 3 bases outside the gene matches. The CDR3 region is CASSPDRGHTGELFF. In DNA form, the CDR3 reads TGTGCCAGCAGCCCCGACAGGGGGCACACCGGGGAGCTGTTTTTT.

J is TRBJ1-3 and V is TRBV5-1, with D perhaps TRBD1 (6 bases). CDR1 is SGHRS and CDR2 is YFSETQ in the germline V gene. The CDR3 sequence is 18 residues long. Trimming left V 0 bases short and J 2 bases short, with 18 bases between. CDR3 protein: CASSLASGTYSTGNTIYF. The CDR3 coding sequence is TGCGCCAGCAGCTTGGCCAGCGGGACATATTCCACTGGAAACACCATATATTTT.

The chain couples TRBV28 to TRBJ2-7; 7 bases agree with TRBD1. J lost 3 bases, V lost 5 bases, and 4 bases had no gene match. The CDR3 has 13 amino acids. The germline V gene encodes CDR1 MDHEN and CDR2 SYDVKM. DNA of the CDR3: TGTGCCAGCAGTCCGCCAGGGGGCTACGAGCAGTACTTC. Protein sequence: CASSPPGGYEQYF.

The rearrangement uses TRBV15 and TRBJ1-5; 9 nucleotides match TRBD1. CDR3 length: 19 residues. J lost 1 base, V lost 0 bases, and 10 bases had no gene match. Germline V CDR1 and CDR2: LNHNV, YYDKDF (reference sequence). CDR3 in amino acids: CATSRDGTGKGGSNQPQHF. Written as DNA, the CDR3 is TGTGCCACCAGCAGAGATGGGACAGGGAAAGGAGGAAGCAATCAGCCCCAGCATTTT.

The chain links TRBV2 to TRBJ1-2, with D maybe TRBD1 (5 bases). The CDR3 covers 14 residues. Germline V CDR1 and CDR2: SNHLY, FYNNEI. V was clipped by 7 bases and J by 2 bases, with 14 bases between them. The CDR3 here is CASKGPEKNYGYTF. In DNA form, the CDR3 reads TGTGCCAGCAAGGGGCCGGAGAAGAACTATGGCTACACCTTC. Based on the CDR3 plus reference TRBV2 and TRBJ1-2, the full variable domain is EPEVTQTPSHQVTQMGQEVILRCVPISNHLYFYWYRQILGQKVEFLVSFYNNEISEKSEIFDDQFSVERPDGSNFTLKIRSTKLEDSAMYFCASKGPEKNYGYTFGSGTRLTVV.